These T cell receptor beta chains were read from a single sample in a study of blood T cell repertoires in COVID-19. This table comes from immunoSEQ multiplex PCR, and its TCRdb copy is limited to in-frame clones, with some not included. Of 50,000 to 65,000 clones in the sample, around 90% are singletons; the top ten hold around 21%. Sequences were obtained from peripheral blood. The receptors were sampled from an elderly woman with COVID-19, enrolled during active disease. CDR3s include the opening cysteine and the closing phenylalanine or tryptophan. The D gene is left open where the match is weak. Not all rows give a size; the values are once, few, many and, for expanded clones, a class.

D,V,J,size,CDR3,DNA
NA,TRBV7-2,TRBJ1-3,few,CASSIQGPSSGNTIYF,TGTGCCAGCAGCATTCAGGGGCCGAGCTCTGGAAACACCATATATTTT
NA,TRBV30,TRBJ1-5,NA,CAWSAAGNQPQHF,TGTGCCTGGAGCGCCGCGGGCAATCAGCCCCAGCATTTT
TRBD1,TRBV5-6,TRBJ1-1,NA,CASGGQGALVVTEAFF,TGTGCCAGCGGCGGACAGGGGGCTTTGGTCGTCACTGAAGCTTTCTTT
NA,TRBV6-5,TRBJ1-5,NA,CAIKQGINQPQHF,TGTGCCATCAAACAGGGAATCAATCAGCCCCAGCATTTT
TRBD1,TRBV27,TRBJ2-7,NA,CASSTGTGSYEQYF,TGTGCCAGCAGTACGGGGACAGGGTCCTACGAGCAGTACTTC
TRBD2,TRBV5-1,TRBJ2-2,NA,CASSLRERGVTGELFF,TGCGCCAGCAGCTTGAGAGAACGGGGGGTGACCGGGGAGCTGTTTTTT
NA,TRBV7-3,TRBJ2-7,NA,CASSFRPNGDEQYF,TGTGCCAGCAGCTTCCGACCCAACGGGGACGAGCAGTACTTC
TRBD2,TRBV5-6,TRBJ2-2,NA,CASSFPSGVTGELFF,TGTGCCAGCAGCTTTCCTAGCGGGGTCACCGGGGAGCTGTTTTTT
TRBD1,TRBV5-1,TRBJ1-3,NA,CASSQDRANTIYF,TGCGCCAGCAGCCAGGACAGGGCTAACACCATATATTTT
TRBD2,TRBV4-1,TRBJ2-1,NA,CASSLLAGGPNEQFF,TGCGCCAGCAGCTTACTAGCGGGGGGGCCAAATGAGCAGTTCTTC
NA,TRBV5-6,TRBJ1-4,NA,CASSLTPTGFNEKLFF,TGTGCCAGCAGCCTAACCCCGACAGGCTTTAATGAAAAACTGTTTTTT
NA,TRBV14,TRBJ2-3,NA,CASSPLPGGTDTQYF,TGTGCCAGCAGCCCCCTCCCGGGGGGCACAGATACGCAGTATTTT
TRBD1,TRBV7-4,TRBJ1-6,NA,CASSPLRSGTGAIAYNSPLHF,TGTGCCAGCAGCCCCCTCCGTTCCGGGACAGGGGCAATCGCCTATAATTCACCCCTCCACTTT
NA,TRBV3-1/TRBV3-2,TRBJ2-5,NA,CASSQDMVGGTQYF,TGTGCCAGCAGCCAAGACATGGTGGGGGGGACCCAGTACTTC
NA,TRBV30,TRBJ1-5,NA,CAWSASFSNQPQHF,TGTGCCTGGAGCGCCAGTTTTAGCAATCAGCCCCAGCATTTT
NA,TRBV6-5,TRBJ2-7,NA,CATSFVFAGYEQYF,TGTGCCACCAGCTTTGTATTTGCAGGCTACGAGCAGTACTTC
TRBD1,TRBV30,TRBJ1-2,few,CAWSVGDRVMYGYTF,TGTGCCTGGAGTGTAGGGGACAGAGTTATGTATGGCTACACCTTC
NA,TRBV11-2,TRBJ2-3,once,CASSTTGPSDTQYF,TGTGCCAGCAGCACAACAGGTCCGTCAGATACGCAGTATTTT
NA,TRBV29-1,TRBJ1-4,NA,CSVGQNREKLFF,TGCAGCGTTGGACAGAATAGGGAAAAACTGTTTTTT
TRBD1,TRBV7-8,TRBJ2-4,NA,CASSQLGTGSSSSKNIQYF,TGTGCCAGCAGTCAGCTGGGGACAGGGAGTTCATCGTCCAAAAACATTCAGTACTTC
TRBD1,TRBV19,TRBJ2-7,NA,CASSRTGVGEQYF,TGTGCCAGTAGCCGGACAGGGGTCGGCGAGCAGTACTTC
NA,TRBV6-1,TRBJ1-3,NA,CASSEGRVSGNTIYF,TGTGCCAGCAGTGAAGGCAGGGTCTCTGGAAACACCATATATTTT
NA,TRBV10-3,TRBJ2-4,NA,CAISEGALAKNIQYF,TGTGCCATCAGTGAGGGGGCCTTAGCCAAAAACATTCAGTACTTC
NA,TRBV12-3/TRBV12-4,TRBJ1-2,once,CASSLARYGYTF,TGTGCCAGCAGTTTGGCCAGGTATGGCTACACCTTC
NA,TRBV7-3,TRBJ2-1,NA,CASSLRPGGRSHEQFF,TGTGCCAGCAGCTTAAGACCGGGGGGCCGTTCCCATGAGCAGTTCTTC
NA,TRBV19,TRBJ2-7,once,CASSGQGSTEYF,TGTGCCAGTAGTGGGCAGGGAAGCACTGAGTACTTC
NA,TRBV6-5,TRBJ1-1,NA,CASKQNTEAFF,TGTGCCAGCAAGCAAAACACTGAAGCTTTCTTT
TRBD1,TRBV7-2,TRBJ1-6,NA,CASSVKQGANNSPLHF,TGTGCCAGCAGCGTCAAACAGGGGGCTAACAATTCACCCCTCCACTTT
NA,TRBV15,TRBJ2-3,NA,CATSIGTDTQYF,TGTGCCACCAGCATAGGCACAGATACGCAGTATTTT
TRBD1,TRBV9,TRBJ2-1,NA,CASSVDPRGKNNEQFF,TGTGCCAGCAGCGTAGACCCCAGGGGGAAGAACAATGAGCAGTTCTTC
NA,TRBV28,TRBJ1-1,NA,CASSHRDTLWNTEAFF,TGTGCCAGCAGTCACCGGGACACCCTATGGAACACTGAAGCTTTCTTT
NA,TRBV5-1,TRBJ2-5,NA,CASSLEGRLETQYF,TGCGCCAGCAGCTTGGAAGGGAGGCTGGAGACCCAGTACTTC
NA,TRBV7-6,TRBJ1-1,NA,CASSFDSNTEAFF,TGTGCCAGCAGCTTTGACAGTAACACTGAAGCTTTCTTT
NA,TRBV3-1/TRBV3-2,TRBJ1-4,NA,CASSDFPTATNEKLFF,TGTGCCAGCAGCGATTTCCCCACTGCAACTAATGAAAAACTGTTTTTT
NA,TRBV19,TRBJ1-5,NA,CASSPRESHYQPQHF,TGTGCCAGTAGTCCTCGAGAGAGCCACTATCAGCCCCAGCATTTT
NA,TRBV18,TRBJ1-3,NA,CASSQGLPNSGNTIYF,TGTGCCAGCTCACAGGGACTGCCTAACTCTGGAAACACCATATATTTT